This is a list of T cell receptor beta chains from one sample in a study of cytomegalovirus exposure and HLA in healthy donors. The data were produced by immunoSEQ multiplex PCR, yet TCRdb's version contains in-frame clones alone and is incomplete. This sample contains about 62,000 clones. Sample: PBMCs. The receptors here all came from a man aged 25-45 years in good health and CMV-seropositive. Each CDR3 is given with its conserved first and last residue. Each record gives: J gene, V gene, CDR3 length, D gene, CDR3 DNA, CDR3 protein. The D gene is left open where the match is weak.

J gene: TRBJ1-3
V gene: TRBV18
CDR3 length: 16
D gene: TRBD1
CDR3 DNA: TGTGCCAGCTCACAGGGACAGGGCCGCTCTGGAAACACCATATATTTT
CDR3 protein: CASSQGQGRSGNTIYF

J gene: TRBJ2-5
V gene: TRBV6-1
CDR3 length: 15
D gene: TRBD1
CDR3 DNA: TGTGCCAGCAGTGGGGGACAGTCTCACGCGGAGACCCAGTACTTC
CDR3 protein: CASSGGQSHAETQYF

J gene: TRBJ2-7
V gene: TRBV30
CDR3 length: 13
D gene: NA
CDR3 DNA: TGTGCCTGGACCGGGACAATTTCCTACGAGCAGTACTTC
CDR3 protein: CAWTGTISYEQYF

J gene: TRBJ1-4
V gene: TRBV5-6
CDR3 length: 14
D gene: NA
CDR3 DNA: TGTGCCAGCAGCTTGGCCAGTAATGCTGAAAAACTGTTTTTT
CDR3 protein: CASSLASNAEKLFF

J gene: TRBJ2-7
V gene: TRBV11-2
CDR3 length: 14
D gene: NA
CDR3 DNA: TGTGCCAGCAGCCATATTAGAGGGCGAGACGAGCAGTACTTC
CDR3 protein: CASSHIRGRDEQYF

J gene: TRBJ2-3
V gene: TRBV19
CDR3 length: 13
D gene: NA
CDR3 DNA: TGTGCCAGTAGTATAGCAGGCACAGATACGCAGTATTTT
CDR3 protein: CASSIAGTDTQYF

J gene: TRBJ2-2
V gene: TRBV29-1
CDR3 length: 16
D gene: TRBD2
CDR3 DNA: TGCAGCGTTGTGTCCGTAGCGGGGGCCCTCACCGGGGAGCTGTTTTTT
CDR3 protein: CSVVSVAGALTGELFF

J gene: TRBJ2-5
V gene: TRBV2
CDR3 length: 13
D gene: TRBD1
CDR3 DNA: TGTGCCAGCACCTCCGACAGGGAAGAGACCCAGTACTTC
CDR3 protein: CASTSDREETQYF

J gene: TRBJ1-2
V gene: TRBV11-2
CDR3 length: 14
D gene: TRBD1
CDR3 DNA: TGTGCCAGCAGTTTGGGACAGGACCTCTATGGCTACACCTTC
CDR3 protein: CASSLGQDLYGYTF

J gene: TRBJ2-7
V gene: TRBV15
CDR3 length: 13
D gene: NA
CDR3 DNA: TGTGCCACGGCCTATTCGCGACTCTACGAGCAGTACTTC
CDR3 protein: CATAYSRLYEQYF

J gene: TRBJ1-1
V gene: TRBV7-2
CDR3 length: 13
D gene: TRBD1
CDR3 DNA: TGTGCCAGCAGCAGGACAGGGAACACTGAAGCTTTCTTT
CDR3 protein: CASSRTGNTEAFF

J gene: TRBJ1-3
V gene: TRBV6-1
CDR3 length: 13
D gene: NA
CDR3 DNA: TGTGCCAGCAGGGGGACAACCGGAAACACCATATATTTT
CDR3 protein: CASRGTTGNTIYF

J gene: TRBJ1-1
V gene: TRBV5-4
CDR3 length: 14
D gene: NA
CDR3 DNA: TGTGCCAGCAGCTTGTACATCGAGAACACTGAAGCTTTCTTT
CDR3 protein: CASSLYIENTEAFF

J gene: TRBJ2-3
V gene: TRBV29-1
CDR3 length: 17
D gene: TRBD1
CDR3 DNA: TGCAGCGCTTTCTCGGTGGGACAGCGCGTTCCCACAGATACGCAGTATTTT
CDR3 protein: CSAFSVGQRVPTDTQYF

J gene: TRBJ2-1
V gene: TRBV30
CDR3 length: 13
D gene: NA
CDR3 DNA: TGTGCCTGGAGTTTGGCGGCTGACAATGAGCAGTTCTTC
CDR3 protein: CAWSLAADNEQFF

J gene: TRBJ2-5
V gene: TRBV7-9
CDR3 length: 14
D gene: NA
CDR3 DNA: TGTGCCAGCAGCTTAGGAGGTATCCGGGAGACCCAGTACTTC
CDR3 protein: CASSLGGIRETQYF

J gene: TRBJ2-5
V gene: TRBV18
CDR3 length: 16
D gene: NA
CDR3 DNA: TGTGCCAGCGCGGGAGAGGACAGGGCGCCACAAGAGACCCAGTACTTC
CDR3 protein: CASAGEDRAPQETQYF

J gene: TRBJ2-3
V gene: TRBV2
CDR3 length: 16
D gene: TRBD1
CDR3 DNA: TGTGCCAGCACCGTATTACAGGGGCCTAGCACAGATACGCAGTATTTT
CDR3 protein: CASTVLQGPSTDTQYF

J gene: TRBJ1-1
V gene: TRBV6-1
CDR3 length: 11
D gene: NA
CDR3 DNA: TGTGCCGCCACACGGGACACTGAAGCTTTCTTT
CDR3 protein: CAATRDTEAFF

J gene: TRBJ1-4
V gene: TRBV19
CDR3 length: 14
D gene: NA
CDR3 DNA: TGTGCCAGTAGCGCGACAGCAACTAATGAAAAACTGTTTTTT
CDR3 protein: CASSATATNEKLFF

J gene: TRBJ1-1
V gene: TRBV6-5
CDR3 length: 14
D gene: TRBD1
CDR3 DNA: TGTGCCAGCAGGTCCGGGACAGGGATAACTGAAGCTTTCTTT
CDR3 protein: CASRSGTGITEAFF

J gene: TRBJ2-1
V gene: TRBV5-1
CDR3 length: 16
D gene: NA
CDR3 DNA: TGCGCCAGCAGCTTCAACAGGGCTGTATCCTACAATGAGCAGTTCTTC
CDR3 protein: CASSFNRAVSYNEQFF

J gene: TRBJ1-3
V gene: TRBV2
CDR3 length: 16
D gene: NA
CDR3 DNA: TGTGCCAGCAGTGACACAGGATCAAGCTCTGGAAACACCATATATTTT
CDR3 protein: CASSDTGSSSGNTIYF

J gene: TRBJ1-2
V gene: TRBV19
CDR3 length: 11
D gene: NA
CDR3 DNA: TGTGCCAGTAGTGAGGCGGGGGGCTACACCTTC
CDR3 protein: CASSEAGGYTF

J gene: TRBJ2-7
V gene: TRBV9
CDR3 length: 15
D gene: NA
CDR3 DNA: TGTGCCAGCAGCGCTGGCTACAGTTACACCTACGAGCAGTACTTC
CDR3 protein: CASSAGYSYTYEQYF

J gene: TRBJ2-1
V gene: TRBV5-1
CDR3 length: 14
D gene: TRBD2
CDR3 DNA: TGCGCCAGCAGCGATCTAGCGGGGAGAAATGAGCAGTTCTTC
CDR3 protein: CASSDLAGRNEQFF

J gene: TRBJ2-2
V gene: TRBV18
CDR3 length: 16
D gene: NA
CDR3 DNA: TGTGCCAGCTCACCACCGCAGAGGTCGGGCACCGGGGAGCTGTTTTTT
CDR3 protein: CASSPPQRSGTGELFF

J gene: TRBJ2-3
V gene: TRBV6-4
CDR3 length: 15
D gene: TRBD2
CDR3 DNA: TGTGCCAGCAGTGAACTAGCGGGAGGCACAGATAAGCAGTATTTT
CDR3 protein: CASSELAGGTDKQYF

J gene: TRBJ1-2
V gene: TRBV18
CDR3 length: 15
D gene: TRBD1
CDR3 DNA: TGTGCCAGCTCACCTCAGGACAGGGGTCAACGTGGCTACACCTTC
CDR3 protein: CASSPQDRGQRGYTF

J gene: TRBJ1-1
V gene: TRBV7-2
CDR3 length: 17
D gene: TRBD1
CDR3 DNA: TGTGCCAGCAGCCCAACACGGACAGGGCCATTCAAGGATGAAGCTTTCTTT
CDR3 protein: CASSPTRTGPFKDEAFF

J gene: TRBJ2-7
V gene: TRBV6-1
CDR3 length: 15
D gene: TRBD2
CDR3 DNA: TGTGCCAGCAGTGTGGAGACTAGCGGCTCCTACGAGCAGTACTTC
CDR3 protein: CASSVETSGSYEQYF

J gene: TRBJ1-5
V gene: TRBV13
CDR3 length: 14
D gene: NA
CDR3 DNA: TGTGCCAGCAGCCAAGGACTTGGCAATCAGCCCCAGCATTTT
CDR3 protein: CASSQGLGNQPQHF

J gene: TRBJ2-7
V gene: TRBV6-1
CDR3 length: 11
D gene: NA
CDR3 DNA: TGTGCCAGAAGTGATATGAGGGAGCAGTACTTC
CDR3 protein: CARSDMREQYF

J gene: TRBJ2-5
V gene: TRBV6-1
CDR3 length: 14
D gene: TRBD2
CDR3 DNA: TGTGCCAGCAGTGAAATTGGGGGAGGGGAGACCCAGTACTTC
CDR3 protein: CASSEIGGGETQYF